The sequence of this T cell receptor beta chain was determined in a study of tumor-infiltrating lymphocytes in primary liver carcinoma. Study-wide points: Only about 7.5-24% of top clones appeared in all five tumor regions.

The CDR3 is 14 residues long. Germline CDR1 and CDR2: MNHEY and SVGEGT. Priming with a constant-region primer yielded TCR beta cDNA from roughly 500 ng total RNA. Three nested multiplex PCR rounds of slightly modified ARM-PCR generated TCR beta libraries. PCR rounds one and two used TRBV1-TRBV30 forward primers with a C-beta reverse primer for around 11 cycles each. One entry per CDR3 protein, called by TCRdb with MiXCR from the multiplex PCR reads. The sample shows tens of thousands of distinct CDR3 sequences, 65% to 80% of them seen only once. Comment on this clonotype: Its specificity is unknown. A read error may account for a junction end that differs from germline.

The tissue used was unsorted bulk material of about 19-33 mg. RNA and DNA were co-extracted from it with the AllPrep DNA/RNA mini kit. This clonotype was sampled from a man in his forties with primary liver carcinoma and hepatitis B virus infection. The chain links TRBV6-2 or TRBV6-3 to TRBJ2-6; a possible D gene is TRBD1 (5 bases). The material sequenced was liver tumor tissue from sampling region 1. Stated subset: tumor region T1, superior pole. The CDR3 DNA reads as TGTGCCGGCAGTTACACCTCTGGGGCCAACATCCTGATTTTC. Protein product: CAGSYTSGANILIF.